This T cell receptor beta chain is drawn from a study of T cells in Graves' hyperthyroidism and ophthalmopathy. About the research overall: Peripheral blood was secured at the point of initial diagnosis, before any treatment.

Hyperthyroidism patients were newly diagnosed, had disease duration under 2 months, and were aged 18 to 65 years. The V and J ends lost 1 base and 5 bases respectively, with 9 bases between them. The CDR3 is made up of 14 amino acids. Germline CDR1 is MGHDK and CDR2 is SYGVNS. Using RNA transcripts as the source, TCR beta CDR3 regions were amplified. An initial round of RT-PCR targeting the TCR CDR3 relied on the HTBI primer set. One entry per CDR3 protein, called by TCRdb with MiXCR from the multiplex PCR reads. This sample has 650,000 to 700,000 distinct CDR3 sequences; around a sixth occur once, and the top ten carry 15%. The sample holds a few counts of this clonotype.

The clonotype comes from a man aged 45-65 years with Graves' hyperthyroidism. The specimen was blood. The chain combines TRBV25-1 with TRBJ2-1; no clear D gene. This CDR3 reads CASSEFLGNNEQFF. In DNA form, the CDR3 reads TGTGCCAGCAGTGAATTTCTAGGGAACAATGAGCAGTTCTTC. Filled out from reference TRBV25-1 and TRBJ2-1, the complete variable domain reads EADIYQTPRYLVIGTGKKITLECSQTMGHDKMYWYQQDPGMELHLIHYSYGVNSTEKGDLSSESTVSRIRTEHFPLTLESARPSHTSQYLCASSEFLGNNEQFFGPGTRLTVL.